One and the same sample provided the 31 T cell receptor beta chains below, sequenced in a study of T cell responses to AZD1222 COVID-19 vaccine. Some clones are missing from TCRdb's copy, which holds only in-frame ones; the method was immunoSEQ multiplex PCR. The sample yields 70,000 to 85,000 clones, about 80% seen once. Specimen: peripheral blood, collected 28 days after the second AZD1222 dose. The receptors were sampled from an adult who received the AZD1222 COVID-19 vaccine.

The table lists this clone with a few counts. The chain carries TRBV6-1 and TRBJ2-5; 14 nucleotides align to TRBD2. The CDR3 length is 20 residues. V dropped 1 base and J dropped 3; count of bases not matched to a gene: 13. Germline CDR1 MNHNS, CDR2 SASEGT. DNA of the CDR3: TGTGCCAGCAGTGAAGTAAAATCTCCGGGACTAGCGGGAGAAAAAGAGACCCAGTACTTC. Its translation: CASSEVKSPGLAGEKETQYF.

This chain uses TRBV27 with TRBJ1-1; 8 nucleotides align to TRBD1. The germline CDR1 and CDR2 sequences are MNHEY and SMNVEV (reference sequence). The J segment lost 5 bases and the V segment lost 2 bases, leaving 7 bases of the junction unmatched. This CDR3 is built from 15 residues. DNA for the CDR3: TGTGCCAGCAGTTTAATCGGACAGGGAGATACTGAAGCTTTCTTT. Translated: CASSLIGQGDTEAFF.

This clone has a single count. The V gene is TRBV18, the J gene TRBJ2-3; D not certain. The ends were cut back, 3 bases at V and 3 bases at J, with 7 bases in the middle. Germline V lookup: CDR1 KGHSH, CDR2 LQKENI. There are 13 residues in the CDR3. The CDR3 DNA is TGTGCCAGCTCACCTCAAGCGACAGATACGCAGTATTTT. This encodes CASSPQATDTQYF. Using reference TRBV18 and TRBJ2-3 for the parts outside the CDR3, the full variable domain is NAGVMQNPRHLVRRRGQEARLRCSPMKGHSHVYWYRQLPEEGLKFMVYLQKENIIDESGMPKERFSAEFPKEGPSILRIQQVVRGDSAAYFCASSPQATDTQYFGPGTRLTVL.

The chain links TRBV28 to TRBJ1-1; D remains unclear. Germline-derived CDR1 and CDR2 are MDHEN and SYDVKM. The CDR3 loop spans 14 amino acids. V was pared by 3 bases and J by 0 bases, with 8 bases between. DNA of the CDR3: TGTGCCAGCAGTTTCTCAGAGTTGAACACTGAAGCTTTCTTT. This sequence encodes CASSFSELNTEAFF.

This chain connects TRBV3-1 (or the pseudogene TRBV3-2) to TRBJ1-1; D is undetermined. V shed 0 bases and J shed 11 bases, with 13 bases lying between them. CDR3 size: 13 residues. Germline CDR1 LGHDT, CDR2 YNNKEL (reference sequence). CDR3: CASSQDLRVGAFF. The CDR3 nucleotides are TGTGCCAGCAGCCAAGACCTCCGCGTCGGGGCTTTCTTT.

The J gene is TRBJ2-1, the V gene TRBV9; TRBD2 might be the D (6 bases). CDR1 is SGDLS, CDR2 YYNGEE, per germline. The CDR3 consists of 16 residues. Trimming shortened V by 2 bases and J by 5 bases, and 17 bases separated the two germline ends. This CDR3 reads CASSVGVVWGDNEQFF. In DNA form, the CDR3 reads TGTGCCAGCAGCGTTGGAGTGGTTTGGGGGGACAATGAGCAGTTCTTC.

This sequence joins TRBV28 and TRBJ2-7, with 9 bases fitting TRBD1. Germline V lookup: CDR1 MDHEN, CDR2 SYDVKM. The CDR3 covers 16 residues. The ends lost 7 bases at V and 0 bases at J; junction bases unmatched: 10. The CDR3 loop is CASNQLPGQGSYEQYF. In nucleotides, the CDR3 is TGTGCCAGCAACCAATTACCGGGACAGGGCTCCTACGAGCAGTACTTC.

The chain employs TRBV5-1 and TRBJ2-1, with 11 bases that match TRBD2. This CDR3 spans 15 amino acids. Germline loops: CDR1 SGHRS, CDR2 YFSETQ. The J segment lost 5 bases and the V segment lost 4 bases, leaving 5 bases of the junction unmatched. The DNA for the CDR3 is TGCGCCAGCAGCCCAGGGACTAGCGGAAACAATGAGCAGTTCTTC. Translating it yields CASSPGTSGNNEQFF.

The rearrangement joins TRBV18 to TRBJ1-2, with 10 bases that match TRBD1. Trimming removed 1 base from V and 7 bases from J; junction bases left unmatched: 6. This CDR3 is 15 amino acids long. CDR1 and CDR2 (germline): KGHSH, LQKENI. The CDR3 loop reads CASSPQGTGDFGYTF. CDR3 bases: TGTGCCAGCTCACCACAAGGGACAGGGGATTTTGGCTACACCTTC.

This chain uses TRBV28 with TRBJ2-1, with D unresolved. Trimming left V 5 bases short and J 5 bases short, with 13 bases between. CDR1 is MDHEN, CDR2 SYDVKM, per germline. The CDR3 has 14 residues. CDR3 in DNA: TGTGCCAGCAGTCCCCGTAGTCGGGACAATGAGCAGTTCTTC. It yields the protein CASSPRSRDNEQFF.

The chain joins TRBV10-3 to TRBJ1-5; D uncertain. From germline, CDR1 is ENHRY and CDR2 SYGVKD. This CDR3 has 14 residues. Trimming pared 3 bases from V and 0 bases from J, leaving 6 bases between. The CDR3, as DNA: TGTGCCATCAGTGATAATCATAGCAATCAGCCCCAGCATTTT. Amino acids: CAISDNHSNQPQHF.

The chain has TRBV7-6 and TRBJ2-2; possible D gene TRBD2, 7 bases. The V end lost 0 bases, the J end lost 3 bases, and 14 bases lay between the germline ends. Germline CDR1 is SGHVS and CDR2 is FNYEAQ. The CDR3 consists of 17 residues. CDR3 DNA sequence: TGTGCCAGCAGCTTAGCGGGGGCTAGCGGACACACCGGGGAGCTGTTTTTT. As protein: CASSLAGASGHTGELFF.

V and J are TRBV28 and TRBJ2-4, with D perhaps given as TRBD1 or TRBD2 (5 bases each). The CDR3 totals 18 residues. CDR1 is MDHEN and CDR2 is SYDVKM in the germline V gene. V was pared by 6 bases and J by 0 bases, with 21 bases between. CDR3 region: CASSLPSQDFLAKNIQYF. In nucleotides, the CDR3 is TGTGCCAGCAGCTTACCTTCACAGGACTTTTTAGCCAAAAACATTCAGTACTTC. Looking up the rest from reference TRBV28 and TRBJ2-4 gives the full variable domain: DVKVTQSSRYLVKRTGEKVFLECVQDMDHENMFWYRQDPGLGLRLIYFSYDVKMKEKGDIPEGYSVSREKKERFSLILESASTNQTSMYLCASSLPSQDFLAKNIQYFGAGTRLSVL.

This clone appeared a few times. The chain joins TRBV28 to TRBJ2-1; 8 bases line up with TRBD2. Trimming took 3 bases from V and 0 from J; bases not matched to a gene: 7. The CDR3 has 17 residues. Germline V CDR1 and CDR2: MDHEN, SYDVKM. The CDR3 nucleotides read TGTGCCAGCAGTTTCTTGGGACTAGTGAGCTCCTACAATGAGCAGTTCTTC. Residues: CASSFLGLVSSYNEQFF.

This clone was picked up one time. The chain employs TRBV7-3 and TRBJ1-2; possible D gene TRBD1, 5 bases. Trimming took 4 bases from V and 4 from J, leaving 22 bases between them. The CDR3 is 17 residues long. Per germline, CDR1 SGHTA and CDR2 FQGTGA. CDR3 sequence reads: CASSSSVRGSSVYGYTF. The CDR3 nucleotides read TGTGCCAGCAGCTCCAGTGTTAGGGGAAGTTCGGTCTATGGCTACACCTTC.

The rearrangement links TRBV7-8 to TRBJ1-2; the match to TRBD1 covers 7 bases. CDR1 and CDR2 (germline): SGHVS, FQNEAQ. The CDR3 runs to 13 residues. J was trimmed by 6 bases and V by 5 bases; bases with no gene match: 6. The CDR3 reads CASSRDRRNGYTF. The DNA for the CDR3 is TGTGCCAGCAGCCGGGACAGAAGGAATGGCTACACCTTC.

The J gene is TRBJ2-1, the V gene TRBV28; D perhaps matches TRBD2 (6 bases). With 3 bases removed from V and 5 bases from J, the gap between germline ends came to 11 bases. From germline, CDR1 is MDHEN and CDR2 SYDVKM. The CDR3 is 14 residues long. The CDR3, as DNA: TGTGCCAGCAGTTTGCGGGGTGGGGACAATGAGCAGTTCTTC. Translating it yields CASSLRGGDNEQFF.

This sequence joins TRBV6-5 and TRBJ2-3; D perhaps matches TRBD2 (5 bases). This CDR3 comprises 13 residues. Germline lookup yields CDR1 MNHEY and CDR2 SVGAGI. The V gene lost 6 bases and the J gene lost 2 bases, with 9 bases spanning the gap. CDR3: CASRWGDTDTQYF. As DNA, the CDR3 is TGTGCCAGCAGGTGGGGAGACACAGATACGCAGTATTTT.

The CDR3 is CASSQGARNEKLFF. The CDR3, as DNA: TGTGCCAGCAGCCAAGGGGCGCGCAATGAAAAACTGTTTTTT. The chain carries TRBV5-6 and TRBJ1-4; possibly TRBD1 for D (5 bases). Germline values: CDR1 SGHDT, CDR2 YYEEEE. Trimming took off 4 bases at V and 5 bases at J, with 12 bases between the two ends. This CDR3 comprises 14 residues.

The chain carries TRBV6-2 or TRBV6-3 and TRBJ1-5, with TRBD1 as a possible D gene (5 bases). Between the trimmed V and J ends, which lost 5 bases and 0 bases, there was a span of 14 bases. Germline V gene data show CDR1 as MNHEY and CDR2 as SVGEGT. There are 16 residues in the CDR3. CDR3 sequence: CASSKTDSYSNQPQHF. The CDR3 nucleotides read TGTGCCAGCAGTAAGACAGACAGCTATAGCAATCAGCCCCAGCATTTT.

The chain links TRBV4-2 to TRBJ2-7, with 7 positions matching TRBD2. Unmatched junction bases numbered 7, after V lost 1 base and J lost 7 bases. This CDR3 contains 14 residues. The germline V gene has CDR1 LGHNA and CDR2 YNFKEQ. The CDR3 bases are TGTGCCAGCAGCCAAGGACTAGCCGGGTGGGAGCAGTACTTC. The encoded protein is CASSQGLAGWEQYF.

V gene TRBV3-1 (or the pseudogene TRBV3-2) combines with J gene TRBJ2-1; 9 nucleotides agree with TRBD2. With 6 bases clipped from V and 1 base from J, the junction kept 7 bases outside the gene matches. The germline CDR1 and CDR2 sequences are LGHDT and YNNKEL (reference sequence). The CDR3 has 16 residues. CDR3 bases: TGTGCCAGCAGACTTAGACTAGCGGTATCCTACAATGAGCAGTTCTTC. Protein: CASRLRLAVSYNEQFF.

This CDR3 reads CASSQRAGRLEYYGYTF. The CDR3 region has the DNA TGTGCCAGCAGCCAACGGGCAGGGCGGCTGGAGTATTATGGCTACACCTTC. The V gene is TRBV7-9, the J gene TRBJ1-2; D perhaps matches TRBD1 (5 bases). V gave up 5 bases and J gave up 5 bases, with 24 bases separating them. Germline CDR1 SEHNR, CDR2 FQNEAQ (reference sequence). The CDR3 totals 17 residues.

The rearrangement joins TRBV6-2 or TRBV6-3 to TRBJ1-2, with D possibly TRBD1 on 6 matching bases. This CDR3 is 15 amino acids long. Trimming left V 0 bases short and J 4 bases short, with 12 bases between. From germline, CDR1 is MNHEY and CDR2 SVGEGT. CDR3 in DNA: TGTGCCAGCAGTTACTCGGGGGCCGGCAGCTATGGCTACACCTTC. Translation gives CASSYSGAGSYGYTF.

The rearrangement joins TRBV5-1 to TRBJ2-3, with no clear D. The V gene lost 7 bases and the J gene lost 0 bases, with 15 bases spanning the gap. Germline V CDR1 and CDR2: SGHRS, YFSETQ. This CDR3 comprises 15 residues. This CDR3 reads CASASGYTSTDTQYF. CDR3 DNA: TGCGCCAGCGCCTCGGGCTACACTAGCACAGATACGCAGTATTTT.

J is TRBJ1-2 and V is TRBV4-3; D gene unclear. V lost 1 base and J 3 bases, leaving 6 bases between the germline ends. The CDR3 has 13 residues. The germline CDR1 and CDR2 sequences are LGHNA and YSLEER. CDR3: CASSQGGDYGYTF. The CDR3, as DNA: TGCGCCAGCAGCCAAGGCGGCGACTATGGCTACACCTTC.

This chain connects TRBV28 to TRBJ2-7; D gene unclear. V was trimmed by 4 bases and J by 6 bases, leaving 7 bases between them. Germline-derived CDR1 and CDR2 are MDHEN and SYDVKM. The CDR3 covers 11 residues. The CDR3, as DNA: TGTGCCAGCAGTTGGGGATTCGAGCAGTACTTC. Protein sequence: CASSWGFEQYF.

This chain links TRBV6-5 with TRBJ1-2; D may be TRBD1 (6 bases). Germline values: CDR1 MNHEY, CDR2 SVGAGI. Trimming removed 2 bases from V and 8 bases from J, with 12 bases in between. The CDR3 is 13 residues long. Here the CDR3 DNA reads TGTGCCAGCAGTTACCGGGGGCCAGGGGGCTACACCTTC. Translated: CASSYRGPGGYTF.

The rearrangement uses TRBV28 and TRBJ2-1; 8 bases align to TRBD1. V lost 2 bases and J lost 9; bases outside the gene matches: 9. Germline V lookup: CDR1 MDHEN, CDR2 SYDVKM. The CDR3 is 15 residues long. The CDR3: CASSLARQGAGEQFF. The CDR3 nucleotides are TGTGCCAGCAGTTTAGCCCGGCAGGGGGCTGGTGAGCAGTTCTTC.

The chain uses TRBV3-1 (or the pseudogene TRBV3-2) and TRBJ2-7; 11 bases agree with TRBD2. This CDR3 comprises 17 residues. The germline gives CDR1 LGHDT, CDR2 YNNKEL (reference sequence). Trimming removed 3 bases from V and 4 bases from J; junction bases left unmatched: 11. CDR3 protein: CASSQKIAGGRLYEQYF. DNA for the CDR3: TGTGCCAGCAGCCAGAAAATAGCGGGAGGGCGTCTTTACGAGCAGTACTTC.

The chain couples TRBV30 to TRBJ2-2, with no clear D. Trimming took off 0 bases at V and 3 bases at J, with 11 bases between the two ends. CDR1 is GTSNPN and CDR2 is SVGIG in the germline V gene (reference sequence). The CDR3 loop spans 15 amino acids. CDR3 region: CAWSVNEVDTGELFF. DNA of the CDR3: TGTGCCTGGAGTGTAAATGAGGTAGACACCGGGGAGCTGTTTTTT.